Sequencing of this T cell receptor (beta chain) was carried out in a study of blood T cell repertoires in COVID-19 (dated by TCRdb to about 2020). Regarding the research as a whole: Samples from collaborators originated in the United States, Italy and Spain and spanned both the acute and convalescent phases of COVID-19. The prospective study material was composed of cDNA or gDNA derived from T cells, B-cell-depleted T cells, or PBMCs. Subjects who had been exposed to COVID-19, were actively infected with it, or had recovered from it provided the deeply sampled blood TCRbeta repertoires that made up the dataset. A freely available public database, intended as a resource for researchers studying the immune response to SARS-CoV-2, is where the repertoires were released. Samples were obtained from the ongoing ImmuneRACE study (first 160 participants) and from 1,254 subjects provided by 6 global collaborators. Nearly every sample came with metadata listing a de-identified subject ID, COVID-19 status, age in years and sex. Where available, HLA class I and class II types were obtained from metadata supplied by the sample provider rather than from assay-based typing.

Overall study results and their limits: Clinical and demographic metadata were provided uncurated, with the amount varying by source and participant.

The collaborating institutions used their own protocols to collect whole blood in K2EDTA tubes. Collaborator samples were shipped for TCRbeta analysis as frozen whole blood, isolated PBMCs, or DNA extracted from either sample type. TCRbeta CDR3 regions were amplified from genomic DNA by means of the immunoSEQ Assay, a bias-controlled multiplex PCR. Regarding the original processing steps: The number of nucleated cells in each sample was estimated from the amplification of reference gene primers within the assay. To quantify the absolute abundance of each unique TCRbeta CDR3 rearrangement, sequence reads were collapsed and filtered. For each sample, productive Simpson clonality was calculated as the square root of Simpson's diversity index over productive rearrangements. The clones in this table, taken by TCRdb from immuneACCESS, are in-frame only. Not every clone is retained; where verified, under half of the shortfall comes from an unresolved V gene, and the cause of the rest is unknown. V and J calls and clone size are given by that table; D and trimming were obtained from the DNA. Recorded for this sample are 400,000 to 550,000 clones; roughly 90% of them occurred a single time. The leading ten clones occupy roughly 4% of the sample.

Details on this clone: This receptor's antigen is unknown. No clone much larger than this one lies a single base away; base qualities are absent.

Via the germline V gene, CDR1 is MNHEY and CDR2 SVGAGI. The junction shows trimming of 2 bases on V and 3 bases on J, plus 10 bases between the germline ends. Its CDR3 holds 14 amino acids, cysteine through phenylalanine. Only the CDR3 DNA is retained, 42 bases long and in frame from the first base. The chain is assembled from TRBV6-5 and TRBJ1-1, with the D gene too uncertain to name. This TCR was sampled from a woman aged 25 to 39 with acute or convalescent COVID-19. Sequenced: peripheral blood. CDR3 region: CASSYERIDTEAFF. At the DNA level, the sequence is TGTGCCAGCAGTTACGAGAGGATAGACACTGAAGCTTTCTTT.